This T cell receptor beta chain was recovered during a study of cytomegalovirus exposure and HLA in healthy donors. General study findings and limits: Researchers reported in a later analysis that a missense DCLRE1C variant was tied to TCR beta V- and J-gene trimming.

Donors counted as nominally healthy when sampled, yet unrecorded immune exposures were likely. Turning to this clone: The antigen is unknown.

PCR used 60 Vbeta primers and 13 Jbeta primers. The data were produced by immunoSEQ multiplex PCR, yet TCRdb's version contains in-frame clones alone and is incomplete. The table has under 150,000 clones, more than 75% seen once. The sequence was collected from a young man in good health and CMV-seronegative. The sample taken for sequencing was PBMCs.

CDR3 in amino acids: CASSLGDRTYEQYF. CDR3 DNA: TGTGCCAGCAGCTTGGGGGACAGGACCTACGAGCAGTACTTC. The chain combines TRBV5-8 with TRBJ2-7, with TRBD1 identical over 8 bases. V lost 0 bases to trimming and J lost 2 bases; unmatched junction nucleotides: 1. CDR1 and CDR2 (germline): SGHTS, YDEGEE. The CDR3 runs to 14 residues.